Below, 18 T cell receptor beta chains from the same sample are listed, as sequenced in a study of human T cells and chemical hapten exposure. The time point was: pre-sensitization, week 0. The sample's treatment: therapeutic diphenylcyclopropenone sensitization with weekly scalp DPC. One entry per CDR3 protein, called by TCRdb with MiXCR from the RACE reads. The data contain around 330,000 distinct CDR3 sequences, 4.5% to 5.5% of them seen just once; the ten biggest clones take up around 8%. The specimen was whole blood, collected in connection with sensitization to the hapten diphenylcyclopropenone (DPC). Receptor source: a woman younger than 35 with alopecia areata. Some clones in this sample may be carry-over from other donors' samples.

This clonotype came up a few times. The rearrangement uses TRBV6-6 and TRBJ1-1; TRBD1 matches at 8 bases. The CDR3 is 15 amino acids. The germline V gene has CDR1 MNHNY and CDR2 SVGAGI (reference sequence). V shed 1 base and J 6 bases; nucleotides not matched to a gene: 7. The CDR3 bases are TGTGCCAGCAGTTACTGGGGACAGGCAGACGCTGAAGCTTTCTTT. Its protein product is CASSYWGQADAEAFF.

The rearrangement uses TRBV6-5 and TRBJ1-5; no clear D gene. CDR3 length: 15 residues. Trimming stripped 5 bases from V and 0 bases from J, with 11 bases between. CDR1 MNHEY and CDR2 SVGAGI come from the germline V gene. The chain's CDR3 is CASSLLGNSNQPQHF. Written as DNA, the CDR3 is TGTGCCAGCAGTCTATTAGGGAATAGCAATCAGCCCCAGCATTTT.

The chain recombines TRBV6-5 with TRBJ2-7; 8 nucleotides agree with TRBD1. CDR1 is MNHEY and CDR2 is SVGAGI in the germline V gene. There are 15 residues in the CDR3. Trimming took 5 bases from V and 2 from J; bases not matched to a gene: 8. The CDR3 DNA is TGTGCCAGCAGTGTAACTCAGGGGGCCGCCTACGAGCAGTACTTC. Translated: CASSVTQGAAYEQYF.

This clonotype was recorded at least ten times. The chain has TRBV6-5 and TRBJ1-6; D call uncertain. The CDR3 spans 15 residues. The V and J ends lost 0 bases and 8 bases respectively, with 11 bases between them. The V gene's germline CDR1 is MNHEY and CDR2 SVGAGI. The CDR3, as DNA: TGTGCCAGCAGTTACTCGATTTACCGTGATTCACCCCTCCACTTT. Translating it yields CASSYSIYRDSPLHF.

This clonotype was seen repeatedly, ten times or more. The chain is built from TRBV10-3 and TRBJ1-2; 11 bases fit TRBD1. The CDR3 has 15 residues. Germline CDR1 ENHRY, CDR2 SYGVKD. Unmatched junction bases numbered 11, after V lost 7 bases and J lost 7 bases. The DNA for the CDR3 is TGTGCCATCAACGTGGACGGACAGGGGGCTTTTGGCTACACCTTC. It is translated as CAINVDGQGAFGYTF.

This clonotype was seen only a few times. The V and J genes are TRBV5-1 and TRBJ2-2, with TRBD1 matching 11 bases. The CDR3 totals 15 residues. V gave up 4 bases and J gave up 6 bases; unmatched junction bases: 5. Germline CDR1 reads SGHRS; CDR2 reads YFSETQ. The CDR3 DNA is TGCGCCAGCAGCCCCGGGACAGGGGGACCCGGGGAGCTGTTTTTT. It translates to CASSPGTGGPGELFF.

This clonotype was seen many times. The genes are TRBV27 and TRBJ2-3; D is unresolved. CDR1 is MNHEY and CDR2 is SMNVEV in the germline V gene (reference sequence). Trimming took off 7 bases at V and 3 bases at J, with 11 bases between the two ends. This CDR3 comprises 13 residues. CDR3 sequence reads: CASMDLRTDTQYF. CDR3 nucleotides: TGTGCCAGCATGGACCTTCGTACAGATACGCAGTATTTT.

V and J are TRBV28 and TRBJ2-6, with no clear D. Trimming cost V 8 bases and J 0 bases, with 8 bases left between them. Germline CDR1 and CDR2: MDHEN and SYDVKM. This CDR3 has 14 residues. The CDR3, as DNA: TGTGCCAGCCTATCGTTCTCTGGGGCCAACGTCCTGACTTTC. Protein sequence: CASLSFSGANVLTF.

This clonotype has just a few counts. One junction end does not reproduce the germline sequence, and a read error may be involved. The chain uses TRBV6-5 and TRBJ2-5, with 15 bases lining up with TRBD2. The CDR3 is 20 residues long. Germline V CDR1 and CDR2: MNHEY, SVGAGI. Written as DNA, the CDR3 is TGTGCCAGCAGCTACTCCCCCCCGGGACTAGCGGGGGGACCCTTTGGGGCCCAGTACTTC. Protein product: CASSYSPPGLAGGPFGAQYF.

The rearrangement joins TRBV4-3 to TRBJ1-1, with D perhaps matching TRBD1 (5 bases). The CDR3 has 15 amino acids. Trimming removed 5 bases at V and 0 bases at J, with 13 bases between. CDR1 and CDR2 (germline): LGHNA, YSLEER. CDR3 in DNA: TGCGCCAGCAGCGCGGTGGGGGATCTGAACACTGAAGCTTTCTTT. It translates to CASSAVGDLNTEAFF.

The genes are TRBV18 and TRBJ2-2, with D perhaps TRBD1 (5 bases). Trimming shortened V by 3 bases and J by 5 bases, and 10 bases separated the two germline ends. This CDR3 has 14 amino acids. Germline V gives CDR1 KGHSH, CDR2 LQKENI. The CDR3 region is CASSPPTETGELFF. DNA of the CDR3: TGTGCCAGCTCACCCCCGACAGAGACCGGGGAGCTGTTTTTT.

This clonotype turned up a few times. The rearrangement joins TRBV6-5 to TRBJ1-3; unclear D gene. Germline assignment: CDR1 MNHEY and CDR2 SVGAGI. V was pared by 5 bases and J by 1 base, with 12 bases between. This CDR3 comprises 15 residues. The CDR3 reads CASSLGVESGNTIYF. CDR3 in DNA: TGTGCCAGCAGTCTTGGGGTGGAGTCTGGAAACACCATATATTTT.

V usage is TRBV10-3 and J usage is TRBJ2-1; 9 bases align to TRBD1. The germline V gene encodes CDR1 ENHRY and CDR2 SYGVKD. CDR3 length equals 15 residues. J lost 4 bases, V lost 6 bases, and 7 bases had no gene match. The CDR3 sequence is CAIRAGTGLYNEQFF. The CDR3 region has the DNA TGTGCCATCAGAGCCGGGACAGGGTTATACAATGAGCAGTTCTTC.

This clonotype has a count of ten or more. The chain combines TRBV27 with TRBJ1-5; 8 nucleotides agree with TRBD1. Germline assignment: CDR1 MNHEY and CDR2 SMNVEV (reference sequence). After removal of 2 bases from V and 7 bases from J, the junction contained 4 bases not matched to a gene. This CDR3 has 14 amino acids. CDR3 loop: CASSLLGQGQPQHF. The CDR3 DNA reads as TGTGCCAGCAGTTTACTAGGACAGGGACAGCCCCAGCATTTT.

This clonotype has ten or more counts. The chain joins TRBV27 to TRBJ2-6; D is undetermined. The CDR3 is 13 residues long. Germline V gives CDR1 MNHEY, CDR2 SMNVEV (reference sequence). V was pared by 6 bases and J by 0 bases, with 3 bases between. The CDR3 bases are TGTGCCAGCAGGCCCTCTGGGGCCAACGTCCTGACTTTC. It is translated as CASRPSGANVLTF.

Ten or more counts support this clonotype. The chain uses TRBV7-3 and TRBJ1-1; no firm D call. CDR1 is SGHTA, CDR2 FQGTGA, per germline. CDR3 size: 13 residues. Trimming took off 5 bases at V and 5 bases at J, with 12 bases between the two ends. CDR3 residues: CASSLTPGTEAFF. CDR3 nucleotides: TGTGCCAGCAGCCTTACCCCCGGGACTGAAGCTTTCTTT.

This chain joins TRBV6-5 and TRBJ1-1, with TRBD1 matching over 8 bases. The CDR3 spans 14 residues. Germline trimming cut 11 bases from V and 6 bases from J; bases unmatched to any gene: 14. Looked up from germline, CDR1 is MNHEY and CDR2 is SVGAGI. The CDR3 loop is CARTRQGRFSEAFF. The CDR3 nucleotides are TGTGCCCGCACCCGACAGGGGCGCTTTTCTGAAGCTTTCTTT.

This clonotype was recorded many times. CDR3 in amino acids: CASSQEGQGSYEQYF. The CDR3 nucleotides are TGCGCCAGCAGCCAAGAGGGGCAGGGGTCCTACGAGCAGTACTTC. J is TRBJ2-7 and V is TRBV4-1, with D perhaps TRBD1 (6 bases). CDR1 and CDR2 (germline): MGHRA, YSYEKL. V was cut by 0 bases and J by 1 base, with 10 bases left in between. This CDR3 contains 15 residues.